This is a list of T cell receptor beta chains from one sample in a study of T cell responses to AZD1222 COVID-19 vaccine. Produced via immunoSEQ multiplex PCR; TCRdb's table is partial and in-frame only. The table has 80,000 to 95,000 clones, 85% to 90% seen once; the top ten hold about 3%. The specimen comprised peripheral blood, sampled on day 0 of MenACWY control vaccination. These receptors were obtained from an adult in good health. The CDR3 runs from the conserved cysteine through the conserved F or W. The order of the fields is J gene, D gene, V gene, clone size, CDR3 DNA, CDR3 protein. A D gene is named only where the DNA matches it firmly. Clone size, where shown, is once, few, many, or a class for clones that have expanded.

J gene: TRBJ2-3; D gene: TRBD2; V gene: TRBV7-3; clone size: .; CDR3 DNA: TGTGCCACCGCGGCGGGGGTCACAGATACGCAGTATTTT; CDR3 protein: CATAAGVTDTQYF
J gene: TRBJ1-1; D gene: TRBD1; V gene: TRBV12-5; clone size: .; CDR3 DNA: TGTGCTAGTGGTTTGCCCCAGGGGGCGCGGATTGAAGCTTTCTTT; CDR3 protein: CASGLPQGARIEAFF
J gene: TRBJ2-7; D gene: .; V gene: TRBV7-9; clone size: .; CDR3 DNA: TGTGCCAGCAGCACGACCCTGAACTACGAGCAGTACTTC; CDR3 protein: CASSTTLNYEQYF
J gene: TRBJ1-2; D gene: .; V gene: TRBV30; clone size: .; CDR3 DNA: TGTGCCTTAGGGGCGTCTAACTATGGCTACACCTTC; CDR3 protein: CALGASNYGYTF
J gene: TRBJ2-1; D gene: .; V gene: TRBV11-3; clone size: .; CDR3 DNA: TGTGCCAGAAATAACAGGGTCCGGGAGCAGTTCTTC; CDR3 protein: CARNNRVREQFF
J gene: TRBJ2-7; D gene: .; V gene: TRBV3-1/TRBV3-2; clone size: .; CDR3 DNA: TGTGCCAGCAGCCAAGTCCACGCGGAGCAGTACTTC; CDR3 protein: CASSQVHAEQYF
J gene: TRBJ1-3; D gene: .; V gene: TRBV3-1/TRBV3-2; clone size: .; CDR3 DNA: TGTGCCAGCAGCCTCTCTGGGCGGTCTGGAAACACCATATATTTT; CDR3 protein: CASSLSGRSGNTIYF
J gene: TRBJ2-7; D gene: .; V gene: TRBV9; clone size: .; CDR3 DNA: TGTGCCAGCAGCGTAGGGCCAGACCCAGACCACGAGCAGTACTTC; CDR3 protein: CASSVGPDPDHEQYF
J gene: TRBJ1-2; D gene: .; V gene: TRBV5-1; clone size: .; CDR3 DNA: TGCGCCAGCAGCTTGGAGGGAGAGTATGGCTACACCTTC; CDR3 protein: CASSLEGEYGYTF
J gene: TRBJ2-1; D gene: TRBD1; V gene: TRBV5-1; clone size: .; CDR3 DNA: TGCGCCAGCAGCTTACCTCCGGGACAGACATACAATGAGCAGTTCTTC; CDR3 protein: CASSLPPGQTYNEQFF
J gene: TRBJ1-2; D gene: .; V gene: TRBV11-2; clone size: .; CDR3 DNA: TGTGCCAGCAGCGCAAGGGTGGACTATGGCTACACCTTC; CDR3 protein: CASSARVDYGYTF
J gene: TRBJ1-5; D gene: TRBD1; V gene: TRBV9; clone size: .; CDR3 DNA: TGTGCCAGCAGCTTCGGACAGGGTTATCAGCCCCAGCATTTT; CDR3 protein: CASSFGQGYQPQHF
J gene: TRBJ2-7; D gene: TRBD1; V gene: TRBV6-1; clone size: .; CDR3 DNA: TGTGCCAGCAGTGAATTCGGGACAGGGTTCTACGAGCAGTACTTC; CDR3 protein: CASSEFGTGFYEQYF
J gene: TRBJ2-7; D gene: TRBD1; V gene: TRBV5-4; clone size: few; CDR3 DNA: TGTGCCAGCAGCCCAGGGGGCTACGAGCAGTACTTC; CDR3 protein: CASSPGGYEQYF
J gene: TRBJ2-5; D gene: TRBD2; V gene: TRBV3-1/TRBV3-2; clone size: .; CDR3 DNA: TGTGCCAGCAGCCAAGATTGGGGACTAGGGGAGACCCAGTACTTC; CDR3 protein: CASSQDWGLGETQYF
J gene: TRBJ1-2; D gene: TRBD1; V gene: TRBV6-5; clone size: .; CDR3 DNA: TGTGCCAGCAGGAGGACAGGGGACGTCTATGGCTACACCTTC; CDR3 protein: CASRRTGDVYGYTF
J gene: TRBJ1-3; D gene: .; V gene: TRBV7-9; clone size: few; CDR3 DNA: TGTGCCAGCAGCTTGTCATCAAGTTCGCTCGGAAACACCATATATTTT; CDR3 protein: CASSLSSSSLGNTIYF
J gene: TRBJ1-5; D gene: .; V gene: TRBV7-9; clone size: .; CDR3 DNA: TGTGCCAGCAGCTTAGCTGGGGGGAATCAGCCCCAGCATTTT; CDR3 protein: CASSLAGGNQPQHF
J gene: TRBJ2-7; D gene: .; V gene: TRBV5-4; clone size: .; CDR3 DNA: TGTGCCAGCAGCTTGACAGGCGGCTACGAGCAGTACTTC; CDR3 protein: CASSLTGGYEQYF
J gene: TRBJ1-1; D gene: .; V gene: TRBV7-3; clone size: .; CDR3 DNA: TGTGCCAGCAGCCCCGAGCCCACGAACACTGAAGCTTTCTTT; CDR3 protein: CASSPEPTNTEAFF
J gene: TRBJ1-2; D gene: .; V gene: TRBV3-1/TRBV3-2; clone size: .; CDR3 DNA: TGTGCCAGCAGCACAGGACCAGGGTTTGACGGCTACACCTTC; CDR3 protein: CASSTGPGFDGYTF
J gene: TRBJ2-7; D gene: .; V gene: TRBV7-2; clone size: .; CDR3 DNA: TGTGCCAGCAGCTTAGAGGCCTCGGCAGCAGCCTACGAGCAGTACTTC; CDR3 protein: CASSLEASAAAYEQYF
J gene: TRBJ1-4; D gene: .; V gene: TRBV2; clone size: .; CDR3 DNA: TGTGCCAGCAGTTTTGAGGGGGAGGGAAAAAAACTGTTTTTT; CDR3 protein: CASSFEGEGKKLFF
J gene: TRBJ2-1; D gene: TRBD1; V gene: TRBV6-4; clone size: .; CDR3 DNA: TGTGCCAGCAGGAGGACAGGGGACAATGAGCAGTTCTTC; CDR3 protein: CASRRTGDNEQFF
J gene: TRBJ1-1; D gene: TRBD1; V gene: TRBV6-5; clone size: .; CDR3 DNA: TGTGCCAGCGGGGGACGTACAGGGGCGGGCACTGAAGCTTTCTTT; CDR3 protein: CASGGRTGAGTEAFF
J gene: TRBJ1-5; D gene: .; V gene: TRBV12-3/TRBV12-4; clone size: few; CDR3 DNA: TGTGCCAGCAGTTGGGTGGATCAGCCCCAGCATTTT; CDR3 protein: CASSWVDQPQHF
J gene: TRBJ1-5; D gene: .; V gene: TRBV30; clone size: .; CDR3 DNA: TGTGCCTGGAGTGGGACGACCAATCAGCCCCAGCATTTT; CDR3 protein: CAWSGTTNQPQHF
J gene: TRBJ2-5; D gene: .; V gene: TRBV4-1; clone size: .; CDR3 DNA: TGCGCCAGCAGCCCAGGACAAGAAGAGACCCAGTACTTC; CDR3 protein: CASSPGQEETQYF
J gene: TRBJ2-3; D gene: TRBD2; V gene: TRBV4-3; clone size: .; CDR3 DNA: TGCGCCAGCAGCCCCTTGGGCGGGGGGGCCACAGATACGCAGTATTTT; CDR3 protein: CASSPLGGGATDTQYF
J gene: TRBJ2-7; D gene: .; V gene: TRBV4-3; clone size: few; CDR3 DNA: TGCGCCAGCAGCCATCAGACTAGCTCCTACGAGCAGTACTTC; CDR3 protein: CASSHQTSSYEQYF
J gene: TRBJ2-3; D gene: TRBD1; V gene: TRBV7-8; clone size: .; CDR3 DNA: TGTGCCAGCAGCCCGGACAGGGAGCAGTATTTT; CDR3 protein: CASSPDREQYF
J gene: TRBJ1-1; D gene: .; V gene: TRBV11-3; clone size: .; CDR3 DNA: TGTGCCAGCACCTCGGTCGGACACTCGAACACTGAAGCTTTCTTT; CDR3 protein: CASTSVGHSNTEAFF
J gene: TRBJ2-5; D gene: TRBD1; V gene: TRBV10-3; clone size: .; CDR3 DNA: TGTGCCATCAGTTCATTAACCGGGACAGGAAAAGAGACCCAGTACTTC; CDR3 protein: CAISSLTGTGKETQYF
J gene: TRBJ1-6; D gene: .; V gene: TRBV19; clone size: .; CDR3 DNA: TGTGCCAGTAGTGGACGGGTTTATAATTCACCCCTCCACTTT; CDR3 protein: CASSGRVYNSPLHF
J gene: TRBJ1-4; D gene: .; V gene: TRBV29-1; clone size: .; CDR3 DNA: TGCAGCGTTCGGGCGGATAATGAAAAACTGTTTTTT; CDR3 protein: CSVRADNEKLFF
J gene: TRBJ1-1; D gene: .; V gene: TRBV11-2; clone size: few; CDR3 DNA: TGTGCCAGCAGCTTCCAGGGGAACACTGAAGCTTTCTTT; CDR3 protein: CASSFQGNTEAFF
J gene: TRBJ1-1; D gene: TRBD1; V gene: TRBV28; clone size: .; CDR3 DNA: TGTGCCAGCAATCGACAGGGAACAGGTTACGCTGAAGCTTTCTTT; CDR3 protein: CASNRQGTGYAEAFF
J gene: TRBJ2-1; D gene: TRBD1; V gene: TRBV4-1; clone size: .; CDR3 DNA: TGCGCCAGCAGCCAAGAAGCGACAGGGTACAATGAGCAGTTCTTC; CDR3 protein: CASSQEATGYNEQFF
J gene: TRBJ2-5; D gene: TRBD1; V gene: TRBV7-3; clone size: .; CDR3 DNA: TGTGCCAGCAGTAGGACAGGGGGAGAGACCCAGTACTTC; CDR3 protein: CASSRTGGETQYF
J gene: TRBJ1-2; D gene: .; V gene: TRBV4-2; clone size: .; CDR3 DNA: TGTGCCAGCAGCCAAGTCGAGGTGGTTGGCTACACCTTC; CDR3 protein: CASSQVEVVGYTF
J gene: TRBJ2-7; D gene: .; V gene: TRBV7-8; clone size: .; CDR3 DNA: TGTGCCAGCAGCTTAGCGCCGGAGGGGATCTACGAGCAGTACTTC; CDR3 protein: CASSLAPEGIYEQYF
J gene: TRBJ1-2; D gene: .; V gene: TRBV20-1; clone size: .; CDR3 DNA: TGCAGTGCTAGTCCCACATGGGACACCTATGGCTACACCTTC; CDR3 protein: CSASPTWDTYGYTF
J gene: TRBJ1-1; D gene: TRBD1; V gene: TRBV30; clone size: .; CDR3 DNA: TGTGCCTGGAGTCGGGACAGGGGGGAAGCTTTCTTT; CDR3 protein: CAWSRDRGEAFF
J gene: TRBJ2-4; D gene: .; V gene: TRBV4-3; clone size: .; CDR3 DNA: TGCGCCAGCAGCCAAGGGTGGCTTTTAAAAAACATTCAGTACTTC; CDR3 protein: CASSQGWLLKNIQYF
J gene: TRBJ1-2; D gene: .; V gene: TRBV27; clone size: .; CDR3 DNA: TGTGCCAGCAGCGGTAACTATGGCTACACCTTC; CDR3 protein: CASSGNYGYTF
J gene: TRBJ1-2; D gene: .; V gene: TRBV18; clone size: .; CDR3 DNA: TGTGCCAGCTCACCACTACAGGGAGACTATGGCTACACCTTC; CDR3 protein: CASSPLQGDYGYTF
J gene: TRBJ1-1; D gene: .; V gene: TRBV25-1; clone size: .; CDR3 DNA: TGTGCCAGCAGTGAACATACGAACACTGAAGCTTTCTTT; CDR3 protein: CASSEHTNTEAFF
J gene: TRBJ1-1; D gene: .; V gene: TRBV5-1; clone size: .; CDR3 DNA: TGCGCCAGCAGCTTGGAGGTGAGGAACACTGAAGCTTTCTTT; CDR3 protein: CASSLEVRNTEAFF
J gene: TRBJ2-6; D gene: .; V gene: TRBV11-3; clone size: .; CDR3 DNA: TGTGCCAGCAGCTACGGGGTCTCTGGGGCCAACGTCCTGACTTTC; CDR3 protein: CASSYGVSGANVLTF
J gene: TRBJ2-1; D gene: .; V gene: TRBV7-9; clone size: .; CDR3 DNA: TGTGCCAGCAGCTCGGACAGTTACTACAATGAGCAGTTCTTC; CDR3 protein: CASSSDSYYNEQFF
J gene: TRBJ1-4; D gene: .; V gene: TRBV11-3; clone size: .; CDR3 DNA: TGTGCCAGCAGCTTAACTCAGGGTAATGAAAAACTGTTTTTT; CDR3 protein: CASSLTQGNEKLFF
J gene: TRBJ1-2; D gene: TRBD1; V gene: TRBV2; clone size: .; CDR3 DNA: TGTGCCAGCAGCGGGACAGGGAACTATGGCTACACCTTC; CDR3 protein: CASSGTGNYGYTF
J gene: TRBJ2-3; D gene: .; V gene: TRBV6-1; clone size: .; CDR3 DNA: TGTGCCAGCAGAGGATTAGCCGTAAGCACAGATACGCAGTATTTT; CDR3 protein: CASRGLAVSTDTQYF
J gene: TRBJ1-5; D gene: .; V gene: TRBV15; clone size: .; CDR3 DNA: TGTGCCACCAGCAACCCCACCCAGCCCCAGCATTTT; CDR3 protein: CATSNPTQPQHF
J gene: TRBJ2-7; D gene: .; V gene: TRBV11-3; clone size: .; CDR3 DNA: TGTGCCAGCAGCCTCCTCGCAGGGAGGAGTCACGAGCAGTACTTC; CDR3 protein: CASSLLAGRSHEQYF